This TCR beta chain was sequenced for a study of cytomegalovirus exposure and HLA in healthy donors. Across the study: Both the 120 validation repertoires and the approximately 700 first-cohort repertoires used the same platform, as reported by a later analysis. Study outcomes and limitations: The finding came from a later analysis; first-cohort TCR clusters tended to co-occur in the 90 to 150 validation repertoires. Some public TCRs appeared in many individuals, while most sequences were rare.

Trimming cost V 4 bases and J 3 bases; bases outside gene matches: 10. Germline CDR1 and CDR2: SGHRS and YFSETQ. The CDR3 loop spans 15 amino acids. This clone was detected once. Its antigen is still unknown. The protocol was immunoSEQ multiplex PCR, while the TCRdb copy is restricted to in-frame clones and leaves out a portion. The table records some 130,000 clones, 89% of them present only once. Input material: PBMCs. This sequence was found in a woman between 18 and 29 years old in good health and CMV-seronegative. The V gene is TRBV5-1, the J gene TRBJ2-7; TRBD1 aligns across 7 bases. Here the CDR3 DNA reads TGCGCCAGCAGCCTAACAGGGGTTTCTCGCTACGAGCAGTACTTC. Protein sequence: CASSLTGVSRYEQYF.